What follows describes a single T cell receptor beta chain. What it binds is not known. Several immunoSEQ plates received, in even portions, the genomic DNA of each subset. Sequencing was performed with immunoSEQ multiplex PCR; in TCRdb, only in-frame clones are kept and a portion is missing. Here the sample spans 760,000 or so clones, just over 95% being singletons. The data belong to a study of shared clonotypes between healthy human individuals. Study findings and constraints: Large depth notwithstanding, sorted-subset sequencing proved incomplete by rarefaction. Naive CD4 clonotypes were shared across a handful of donors at roughly 5%.

Naive CD8 cells lacked CD45RO and underwent positive selection for CCR7, leaving out terminally differentiated effector memory CD45RA+ cells. Source material: naive CD8+ T cells sorted from blood. The source is a man younger than 45 in good health.

The CDR3 sequence is CASSVVTGGYGYTF. The CDR3 DNA reads TGTGCCAGCAGCGTAGTGACAGGAGGGTATGGCTACACCTTC. The rearrangement uses TRBV9 and TRBJ1-2, with D possibly being TRBD1 (6 bases). The length of the CDR3 is 14 residues. Germline lookup yields CDR1 SGDLS and CDR2 YYNGEE. V was cut by 0 bases and J by 5 bases, with 11 bases left in between.